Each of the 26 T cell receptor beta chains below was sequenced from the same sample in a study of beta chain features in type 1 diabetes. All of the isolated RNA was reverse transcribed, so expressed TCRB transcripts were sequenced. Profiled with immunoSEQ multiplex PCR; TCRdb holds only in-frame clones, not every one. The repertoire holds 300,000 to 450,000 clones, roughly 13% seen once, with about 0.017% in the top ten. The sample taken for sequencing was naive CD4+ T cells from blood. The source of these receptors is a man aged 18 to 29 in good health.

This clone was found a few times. For the CDR3, the DNA is TGCGCCAGCAGCCTTACAGGCTTAGCGGGCGGCACAGATACGCAGTATTTT. Translation: CASSLTGLAGGTDTQYF. The chain employs TRBV5-1 and TRBJ2-3, with 7 bases lining up with TRBD2. CDR1 is SGHRS and CDR2 is YFSETQ in the germline V gene. The CDR3 runs 17 residues. The J segment lost 1 base and the V segment lost 4 bases, leaving 12 bases of the junction unmatched.

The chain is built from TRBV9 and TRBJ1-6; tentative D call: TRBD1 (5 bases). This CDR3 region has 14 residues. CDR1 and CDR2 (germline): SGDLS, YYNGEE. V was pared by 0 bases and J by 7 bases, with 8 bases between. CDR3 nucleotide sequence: TGTGCCAGCAGCGTAGAGGGGAAGAATTCACCCCTCCACTTT. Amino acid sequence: CASSVEGKNSPLHF.

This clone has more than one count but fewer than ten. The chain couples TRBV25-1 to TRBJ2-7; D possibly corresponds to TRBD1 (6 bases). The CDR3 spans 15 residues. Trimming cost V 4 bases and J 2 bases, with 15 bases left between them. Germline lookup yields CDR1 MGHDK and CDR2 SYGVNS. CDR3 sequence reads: CASSVIGTKTYEQYF. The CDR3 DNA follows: TGTGCCAGCAGTGTGATCGGGACAAAGACCTACGAGCAGTACTTC.

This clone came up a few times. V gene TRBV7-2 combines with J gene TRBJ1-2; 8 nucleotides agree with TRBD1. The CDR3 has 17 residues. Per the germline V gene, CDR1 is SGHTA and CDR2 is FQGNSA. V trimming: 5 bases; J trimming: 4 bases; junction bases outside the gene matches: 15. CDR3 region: CASSPGQGRRNSYGYTF. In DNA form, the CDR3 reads TGTGCCAGCAGCCCTGGACAGGGTCGCCGTAACTCCTATGGCTACACCTTC.

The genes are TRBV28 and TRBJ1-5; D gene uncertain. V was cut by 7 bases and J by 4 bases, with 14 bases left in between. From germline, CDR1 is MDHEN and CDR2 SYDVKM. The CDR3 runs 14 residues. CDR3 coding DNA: TGTGCCAGCACGTCCCCTGGCGGAAATCAGCCCCAGCATTTT. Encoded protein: CASTSPGGNQPQHF.

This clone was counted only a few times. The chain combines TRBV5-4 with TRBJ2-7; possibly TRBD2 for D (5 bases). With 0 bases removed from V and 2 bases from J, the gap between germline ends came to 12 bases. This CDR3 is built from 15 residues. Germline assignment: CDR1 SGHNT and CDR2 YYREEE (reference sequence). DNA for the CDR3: TGTGCCAGCAGCTTGGTCCTAGCTGGCACCTACGAGCAGTACTTC. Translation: CASSLVLAGTYEQYF. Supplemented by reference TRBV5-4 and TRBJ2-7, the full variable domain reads ETGVTQSPTHLIKTRGQQVTLRCSSQSGHNTVSWYQQALGQGPQFIFQYYREEENGRGNFPPRFSGLQFPNYSSELNVNALELDDSALYLCASSLVLAGTYEQYFGPGTRLTVT.

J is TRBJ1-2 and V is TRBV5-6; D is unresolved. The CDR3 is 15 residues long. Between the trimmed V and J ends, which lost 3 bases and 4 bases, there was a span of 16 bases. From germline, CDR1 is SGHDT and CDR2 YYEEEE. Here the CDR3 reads CASSSGLFFSYGYTF. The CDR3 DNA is TGTGCCAGCAGCTCAGGTCTCTTTTTCTCCTATGGCTACACCTTC. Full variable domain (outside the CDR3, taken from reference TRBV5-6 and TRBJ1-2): DAGVTQSPTHLIKTRGQQVTLRCSPKSGHDTVSWYQQALGQGPQFIFQYYEEEERQRGNFPDRFSGHQFPNYSSELNVNALLLGDSALYLCASSSGLFFSYGYTFGSGTRLTVV.

CDR3 sequence reads: CASSESPEFNQPQHF. CDR3 DNA sequence: TGTGCCAGCAGTGAGTCGCCGGAGTTCAATCAGCCCCAGCATTTT. The chain has TRBV2 and TRBJ1-5; D is uncertain. This CDR3 has 15 amino acids. Looked up from germline, CDR1 is SNHLY and CDR2 is FYNNEI. Trimming pared 3 bases from V and 3 bases from J, leaving 12 bases between. The whole variable domain, filled in from reference TRBV2 and TRBJ1-5, reads EPEVTQTPSHQVTQMGQEVILRCVPISNHLYFYWYRQILGQKVEFLVSFYNNEISEKSEIFDDQFSVERPDGSNFTLKIRSTKLEDSAMYFCASSESPEFNQPQHFGDGTRLSIL.

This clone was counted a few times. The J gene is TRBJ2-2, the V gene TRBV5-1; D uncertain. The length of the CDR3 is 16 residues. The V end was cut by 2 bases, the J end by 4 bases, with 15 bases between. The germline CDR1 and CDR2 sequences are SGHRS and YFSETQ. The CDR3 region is CASSFLLGSTTGELFF. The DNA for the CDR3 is TGCGCCAGCAGCTTCTTACTCGGGTCCACCACCGGGGAGCTGTTTTTT.

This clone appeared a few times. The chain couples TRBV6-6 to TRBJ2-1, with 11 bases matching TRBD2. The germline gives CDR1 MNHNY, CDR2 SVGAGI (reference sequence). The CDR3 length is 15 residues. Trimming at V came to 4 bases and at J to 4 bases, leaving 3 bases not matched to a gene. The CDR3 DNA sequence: TGTGCCAGCAGTTCACGACTAGCGGGGTACAATGAGCAGTTCTTC. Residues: CASSSRLAGYNEQFF.

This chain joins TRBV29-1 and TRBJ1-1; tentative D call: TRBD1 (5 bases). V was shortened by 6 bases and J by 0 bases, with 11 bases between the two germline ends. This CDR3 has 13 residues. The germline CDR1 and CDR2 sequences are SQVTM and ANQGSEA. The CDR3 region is CSVGHALNTEAFF. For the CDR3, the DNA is TGCAGCGTCGGACACGCTTTGAACACTGAAGCTTTCTTT.

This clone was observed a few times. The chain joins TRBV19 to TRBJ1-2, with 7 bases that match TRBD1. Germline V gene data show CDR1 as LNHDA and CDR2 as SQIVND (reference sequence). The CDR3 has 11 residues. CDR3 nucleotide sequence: TGTGCGACCCGACAGGGAAGCGGCTACACCTTC. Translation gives CATRQGSGYTF. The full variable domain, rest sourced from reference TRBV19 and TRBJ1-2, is DGGITQSPKYLFRKEGQNVTLSCEQNLNHDAMYWYRQDPGQGLRLIYYSQIVNDFQKGDIAEGYSVSREKKESFPLTVTSAQKNPTAFYLCATRQGSGYTFGSGTRLTVV.

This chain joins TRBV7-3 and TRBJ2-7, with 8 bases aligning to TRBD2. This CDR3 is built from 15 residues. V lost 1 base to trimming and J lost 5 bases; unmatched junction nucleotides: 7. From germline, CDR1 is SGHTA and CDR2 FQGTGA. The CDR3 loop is CASSLSGTRTNEQYF. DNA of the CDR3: TGTGCCAGCAGCTTAAGTGGGACTAGGACGAACGAGCAGTACTTC.

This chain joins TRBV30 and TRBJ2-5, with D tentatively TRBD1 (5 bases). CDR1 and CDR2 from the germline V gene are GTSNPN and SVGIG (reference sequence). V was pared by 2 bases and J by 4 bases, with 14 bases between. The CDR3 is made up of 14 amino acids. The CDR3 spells CAWSSKRQGETQYF. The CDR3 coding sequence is TGTGCCTGGAGTAGCAAGAGGCAGGGAGAGACCCAGTACTTC. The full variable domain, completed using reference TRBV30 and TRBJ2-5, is SQTIHQWPATLVQPVGSPLSLECTVEGTSNPNLYWYRQAAGRGLQLLFYSVGIGQISSEVPQNLSASRPQDRQFILSSKKLLLSDSGFYLCAWSSKRQGETQYFGPGTRLLVL.

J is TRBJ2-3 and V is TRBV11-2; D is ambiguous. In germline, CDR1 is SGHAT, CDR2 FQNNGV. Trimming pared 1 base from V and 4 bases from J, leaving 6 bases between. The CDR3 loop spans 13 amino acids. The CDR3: CASSLVLADTQYF. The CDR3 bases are TGTGCCAGCAGCTTAGTACTGGCAGATACGCAGTATTTT.

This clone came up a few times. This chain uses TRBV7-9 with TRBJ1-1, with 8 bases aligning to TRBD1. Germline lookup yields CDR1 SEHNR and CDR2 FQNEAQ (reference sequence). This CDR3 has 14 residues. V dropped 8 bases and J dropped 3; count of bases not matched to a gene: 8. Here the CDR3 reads CASGTQGGYTEAFF. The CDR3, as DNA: TGTGCCAGCGGCACACAGGGGGGGTACACTGAAGCTTTCTTT.

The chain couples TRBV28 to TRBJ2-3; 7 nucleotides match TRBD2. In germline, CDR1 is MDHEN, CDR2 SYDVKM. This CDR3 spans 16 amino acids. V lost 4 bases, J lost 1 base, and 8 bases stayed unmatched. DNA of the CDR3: TGTGCCAGCAGTTCTGAAGCGGGACCTCGCACAGATACGCAGTATTTT. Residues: CASSSEAGPRTDTQYF.

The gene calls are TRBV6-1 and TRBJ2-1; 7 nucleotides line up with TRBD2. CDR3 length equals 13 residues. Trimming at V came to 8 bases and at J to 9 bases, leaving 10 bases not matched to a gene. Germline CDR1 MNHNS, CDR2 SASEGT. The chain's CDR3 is CASLGGYLREQFF. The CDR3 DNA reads TGTGCCAGCCTCGGGGGGTATTTGCGTGAGCAGTTCTTC.

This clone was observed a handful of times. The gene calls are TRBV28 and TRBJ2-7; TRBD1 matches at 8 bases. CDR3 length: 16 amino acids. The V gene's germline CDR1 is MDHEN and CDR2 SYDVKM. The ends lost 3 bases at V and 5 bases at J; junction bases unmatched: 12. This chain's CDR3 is CASSFPRTGLVHEQYF. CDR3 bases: TGTGCCAGCAGTTTCCCACGGACAGGGCTTGTCCACGAGCAGTACTTC.

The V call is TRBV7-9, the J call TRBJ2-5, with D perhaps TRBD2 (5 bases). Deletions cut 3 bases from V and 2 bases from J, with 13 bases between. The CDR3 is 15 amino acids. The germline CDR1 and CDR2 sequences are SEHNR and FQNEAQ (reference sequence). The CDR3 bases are TGTGCCAGCAGCTTTTGGACTTCTATTCAAGAGACCCAGTACTTC. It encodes CASSFWTSIQETQYF.

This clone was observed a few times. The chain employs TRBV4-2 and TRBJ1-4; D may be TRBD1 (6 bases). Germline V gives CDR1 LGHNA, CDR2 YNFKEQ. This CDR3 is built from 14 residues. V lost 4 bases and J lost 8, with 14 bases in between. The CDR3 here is CASSPTDQGEKLFF. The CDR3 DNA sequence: TGTGCCAGCAGCCCGACGGACCAGGGGGAAAAACTGTTTTTT.

The CDR3 DNA reads as TGTGCCAGCAGTTTAACCGGACAATTGAACACCGGGGAGCTGTTTTTT. Protein product: CASSLTGQLNTGELFF. V usage is TRBV28 and J usage is TRBJ2-2; TRBD1 is a possible D gene (5 bases). Trimming pared 2 bases from V and 1 base from J, leaving 11 bases between. This CDR3 region has 16 residues. Germline CDR1 and CDR2: MDHEN and SYDVKM.

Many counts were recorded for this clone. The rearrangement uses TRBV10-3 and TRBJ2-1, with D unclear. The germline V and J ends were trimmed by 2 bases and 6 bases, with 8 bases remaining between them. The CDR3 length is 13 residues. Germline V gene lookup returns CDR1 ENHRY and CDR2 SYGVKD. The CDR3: CAISEVLLNEQFF. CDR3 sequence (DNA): TGTGCCATCAGTGAGGTCCTCCTCAATGAGCAGTTCTTC.

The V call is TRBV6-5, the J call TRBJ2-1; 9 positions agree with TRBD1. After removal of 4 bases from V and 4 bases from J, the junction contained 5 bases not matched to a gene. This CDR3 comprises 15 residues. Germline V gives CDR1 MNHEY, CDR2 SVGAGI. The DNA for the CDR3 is TGTGCCAGCAGTTCTGGGACAGGGCAGTACAATGAGCAGTTCTTC. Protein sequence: CASSSGTGQYNEQFF.

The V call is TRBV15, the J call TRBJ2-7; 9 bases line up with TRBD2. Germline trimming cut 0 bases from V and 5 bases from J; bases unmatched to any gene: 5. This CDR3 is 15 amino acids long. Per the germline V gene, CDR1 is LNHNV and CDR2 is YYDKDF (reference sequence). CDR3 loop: CATSRDPWTSDEQYF. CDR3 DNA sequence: TGTGCCACCAGCAGAGATCCTTGGACTAGCGACGAGCAGTACTTC.

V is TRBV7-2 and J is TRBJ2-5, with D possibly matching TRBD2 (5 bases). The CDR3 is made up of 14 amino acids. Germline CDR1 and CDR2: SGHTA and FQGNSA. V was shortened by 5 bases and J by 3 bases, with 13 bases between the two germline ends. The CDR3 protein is CASSRSREKETQYF. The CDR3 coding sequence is TGTGCCAGCAGCCGCTCGAGGGAAAAAGAGACCCAGTACTTC.